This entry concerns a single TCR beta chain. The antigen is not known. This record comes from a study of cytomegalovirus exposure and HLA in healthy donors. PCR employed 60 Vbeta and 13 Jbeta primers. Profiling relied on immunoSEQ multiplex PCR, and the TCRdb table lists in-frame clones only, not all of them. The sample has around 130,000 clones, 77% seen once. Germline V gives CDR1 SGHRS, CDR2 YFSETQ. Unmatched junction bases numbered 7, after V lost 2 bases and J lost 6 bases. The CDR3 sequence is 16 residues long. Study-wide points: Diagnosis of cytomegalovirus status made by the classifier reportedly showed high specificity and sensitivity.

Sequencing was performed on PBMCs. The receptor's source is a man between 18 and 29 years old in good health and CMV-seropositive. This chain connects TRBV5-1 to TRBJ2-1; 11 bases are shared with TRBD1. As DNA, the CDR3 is TGCGCCAGCAGCTTCCTTACCGGGACAGGGGGCAATGAGCAGTTCTTC. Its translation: CASSFLTGTGGNEQFF.